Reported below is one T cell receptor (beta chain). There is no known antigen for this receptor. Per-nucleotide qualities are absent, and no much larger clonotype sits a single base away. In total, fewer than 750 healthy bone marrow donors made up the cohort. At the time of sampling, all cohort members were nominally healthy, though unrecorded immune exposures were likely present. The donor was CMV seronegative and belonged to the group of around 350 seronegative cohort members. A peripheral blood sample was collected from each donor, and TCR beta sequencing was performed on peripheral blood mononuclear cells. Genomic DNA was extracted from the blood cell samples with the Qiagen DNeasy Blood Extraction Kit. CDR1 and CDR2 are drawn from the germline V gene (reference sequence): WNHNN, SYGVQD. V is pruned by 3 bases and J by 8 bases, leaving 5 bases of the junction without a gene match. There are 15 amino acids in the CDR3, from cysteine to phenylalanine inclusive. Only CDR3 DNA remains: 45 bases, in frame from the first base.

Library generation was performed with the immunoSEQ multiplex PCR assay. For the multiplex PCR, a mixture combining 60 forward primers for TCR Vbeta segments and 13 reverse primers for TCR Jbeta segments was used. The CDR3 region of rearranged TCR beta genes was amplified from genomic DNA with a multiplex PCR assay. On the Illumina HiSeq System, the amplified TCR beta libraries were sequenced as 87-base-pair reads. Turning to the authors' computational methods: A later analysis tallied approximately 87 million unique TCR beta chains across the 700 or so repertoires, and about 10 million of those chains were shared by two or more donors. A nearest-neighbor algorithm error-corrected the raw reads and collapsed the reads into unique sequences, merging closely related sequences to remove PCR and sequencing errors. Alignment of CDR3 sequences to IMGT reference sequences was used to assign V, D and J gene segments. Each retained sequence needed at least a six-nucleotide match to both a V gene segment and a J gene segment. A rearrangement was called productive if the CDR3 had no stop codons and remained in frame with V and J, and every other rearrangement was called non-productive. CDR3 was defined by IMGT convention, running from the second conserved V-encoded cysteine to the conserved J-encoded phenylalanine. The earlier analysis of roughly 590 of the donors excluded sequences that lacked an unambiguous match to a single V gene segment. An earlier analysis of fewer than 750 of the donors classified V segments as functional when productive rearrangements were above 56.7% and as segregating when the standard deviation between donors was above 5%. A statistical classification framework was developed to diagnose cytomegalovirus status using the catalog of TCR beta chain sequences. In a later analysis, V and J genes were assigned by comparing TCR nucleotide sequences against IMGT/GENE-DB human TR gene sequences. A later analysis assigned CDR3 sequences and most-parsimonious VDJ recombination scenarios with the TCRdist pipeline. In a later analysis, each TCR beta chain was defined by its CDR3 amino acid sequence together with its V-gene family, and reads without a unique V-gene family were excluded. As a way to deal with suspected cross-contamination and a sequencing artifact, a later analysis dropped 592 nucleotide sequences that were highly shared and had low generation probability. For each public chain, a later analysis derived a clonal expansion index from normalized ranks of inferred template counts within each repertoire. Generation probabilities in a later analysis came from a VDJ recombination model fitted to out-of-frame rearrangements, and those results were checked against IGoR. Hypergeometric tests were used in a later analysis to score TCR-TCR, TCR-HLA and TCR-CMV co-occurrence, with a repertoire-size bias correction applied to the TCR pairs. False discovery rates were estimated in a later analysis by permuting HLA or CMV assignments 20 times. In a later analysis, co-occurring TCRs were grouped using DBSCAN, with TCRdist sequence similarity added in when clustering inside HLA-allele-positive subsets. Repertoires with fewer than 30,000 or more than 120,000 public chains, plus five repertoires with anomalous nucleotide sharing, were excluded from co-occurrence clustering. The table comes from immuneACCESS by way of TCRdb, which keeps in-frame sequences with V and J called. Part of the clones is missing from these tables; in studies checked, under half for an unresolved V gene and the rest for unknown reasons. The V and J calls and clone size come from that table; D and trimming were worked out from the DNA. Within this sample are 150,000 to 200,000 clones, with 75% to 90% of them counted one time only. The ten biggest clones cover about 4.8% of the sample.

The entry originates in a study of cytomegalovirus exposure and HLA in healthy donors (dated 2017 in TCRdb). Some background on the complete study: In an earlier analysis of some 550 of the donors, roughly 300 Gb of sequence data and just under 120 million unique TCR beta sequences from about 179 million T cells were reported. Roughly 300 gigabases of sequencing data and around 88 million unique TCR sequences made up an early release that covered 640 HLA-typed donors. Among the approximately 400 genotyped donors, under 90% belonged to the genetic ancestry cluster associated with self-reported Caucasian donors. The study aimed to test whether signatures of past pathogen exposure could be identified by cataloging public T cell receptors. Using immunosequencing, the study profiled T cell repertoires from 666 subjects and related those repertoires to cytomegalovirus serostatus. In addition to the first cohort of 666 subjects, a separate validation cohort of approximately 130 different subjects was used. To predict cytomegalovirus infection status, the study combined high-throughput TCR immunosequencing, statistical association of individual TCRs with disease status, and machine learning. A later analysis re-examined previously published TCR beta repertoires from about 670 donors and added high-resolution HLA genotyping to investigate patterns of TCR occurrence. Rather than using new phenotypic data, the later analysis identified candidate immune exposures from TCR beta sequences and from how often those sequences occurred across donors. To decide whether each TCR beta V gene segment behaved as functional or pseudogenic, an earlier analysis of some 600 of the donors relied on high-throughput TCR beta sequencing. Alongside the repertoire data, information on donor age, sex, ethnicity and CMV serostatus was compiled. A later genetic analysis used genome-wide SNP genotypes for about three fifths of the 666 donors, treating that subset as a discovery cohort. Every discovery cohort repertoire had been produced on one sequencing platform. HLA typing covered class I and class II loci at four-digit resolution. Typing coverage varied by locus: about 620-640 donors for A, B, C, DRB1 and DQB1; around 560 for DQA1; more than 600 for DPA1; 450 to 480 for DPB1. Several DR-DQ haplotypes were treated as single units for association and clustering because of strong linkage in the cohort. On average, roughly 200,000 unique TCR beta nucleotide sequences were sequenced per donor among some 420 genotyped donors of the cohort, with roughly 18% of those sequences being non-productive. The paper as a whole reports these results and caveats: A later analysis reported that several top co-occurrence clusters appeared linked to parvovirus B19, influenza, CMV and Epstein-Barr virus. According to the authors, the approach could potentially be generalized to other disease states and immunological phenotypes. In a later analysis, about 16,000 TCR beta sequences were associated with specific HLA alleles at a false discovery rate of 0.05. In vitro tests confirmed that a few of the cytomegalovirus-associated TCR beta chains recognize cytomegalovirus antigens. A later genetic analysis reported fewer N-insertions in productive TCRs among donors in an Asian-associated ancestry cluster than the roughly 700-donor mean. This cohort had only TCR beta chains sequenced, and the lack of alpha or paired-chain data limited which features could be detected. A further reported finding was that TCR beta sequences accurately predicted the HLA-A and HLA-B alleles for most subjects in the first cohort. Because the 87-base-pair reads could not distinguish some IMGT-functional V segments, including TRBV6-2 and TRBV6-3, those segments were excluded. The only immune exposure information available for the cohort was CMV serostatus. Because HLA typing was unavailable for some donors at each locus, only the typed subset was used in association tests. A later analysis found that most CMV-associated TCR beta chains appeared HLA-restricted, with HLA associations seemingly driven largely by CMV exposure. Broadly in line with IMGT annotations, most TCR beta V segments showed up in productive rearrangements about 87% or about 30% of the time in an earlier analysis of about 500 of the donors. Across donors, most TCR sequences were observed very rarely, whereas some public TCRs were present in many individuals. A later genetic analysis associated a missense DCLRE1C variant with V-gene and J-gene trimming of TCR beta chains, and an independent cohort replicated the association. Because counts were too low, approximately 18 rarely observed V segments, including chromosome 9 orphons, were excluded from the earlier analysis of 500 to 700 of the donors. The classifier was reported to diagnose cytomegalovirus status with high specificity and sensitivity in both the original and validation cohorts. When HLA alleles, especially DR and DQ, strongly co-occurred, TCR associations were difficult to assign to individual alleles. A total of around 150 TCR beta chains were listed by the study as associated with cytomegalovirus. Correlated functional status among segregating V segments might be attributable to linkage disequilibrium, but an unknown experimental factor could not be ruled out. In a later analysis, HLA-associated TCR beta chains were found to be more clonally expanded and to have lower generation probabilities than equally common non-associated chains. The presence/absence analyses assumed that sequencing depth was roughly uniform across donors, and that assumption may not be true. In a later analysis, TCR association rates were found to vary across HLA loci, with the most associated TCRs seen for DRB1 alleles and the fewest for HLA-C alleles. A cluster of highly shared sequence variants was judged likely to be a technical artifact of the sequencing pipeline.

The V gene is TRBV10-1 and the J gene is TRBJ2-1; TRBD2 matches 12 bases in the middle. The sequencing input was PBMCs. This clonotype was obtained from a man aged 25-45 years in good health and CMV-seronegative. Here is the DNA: TGCGCCAGCAGTGATCTAGCGGGAGGGAGCGATGAGCAGTTCTTC. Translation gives CASSDLAGGSDEQFF.